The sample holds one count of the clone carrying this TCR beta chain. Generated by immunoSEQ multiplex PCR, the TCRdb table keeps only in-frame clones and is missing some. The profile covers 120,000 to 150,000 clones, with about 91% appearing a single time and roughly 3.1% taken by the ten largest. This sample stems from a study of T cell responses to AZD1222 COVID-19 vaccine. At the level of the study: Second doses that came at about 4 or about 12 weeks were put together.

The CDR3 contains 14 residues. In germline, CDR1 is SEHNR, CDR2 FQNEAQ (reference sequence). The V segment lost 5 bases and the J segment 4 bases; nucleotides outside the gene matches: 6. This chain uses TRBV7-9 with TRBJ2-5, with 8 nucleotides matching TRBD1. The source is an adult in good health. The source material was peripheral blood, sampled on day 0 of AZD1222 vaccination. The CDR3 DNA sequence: TGTGCCAGCAGCCCCCGGACAGGGCGAGAGACCCAGTACTTC. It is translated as CASSPRTGRETQYF.